This TCR beta chain was captured in a study of shared clonotypes between healthy human individuals. About this clone itself: The antigen is undetermined.

Study-level points and caveats: Relative to clonotypes present in all four donors, those not shared had lower generation probabilities. Shared clonotypes: about 5% naive CD4, around 4% naive CD8, about 2.2% memory CD4, under 0.5% memory CD8.

CDR1 is SQVTM, CDR2 ANQGSEA, per germline. The V and J ends lost 0 bases and 4 bases, in that order; junction bases with no gene match: 12. The CDR3 consists of 17 residues. Assay: immunoSEQ multiplex PCR; the TCRdb copy retains only in-frame clones and omits some. The table has about 2 million clones, about 95% seen once. CD45RO-negative cells were positively selected for CCR7, leaving out terminally differentiated effector memory CD45RA+ cells. Sequences were obtained from naive CD8+ T cells sorted from blood. The rearrangement uses TRBV29-1 and TRBJ1-2, with 9 positions matching TRBD1. This TCR was recovered from a man aged 18 to 29 in good health. The CDR3 sequence is CSVEDFSPDRGAYGYTF. The CDR3 coding sequence is TGCAGCGTTGAAGATTTTTCCCCGGACAGGGGTGCCTATGGCTACACCTTC.